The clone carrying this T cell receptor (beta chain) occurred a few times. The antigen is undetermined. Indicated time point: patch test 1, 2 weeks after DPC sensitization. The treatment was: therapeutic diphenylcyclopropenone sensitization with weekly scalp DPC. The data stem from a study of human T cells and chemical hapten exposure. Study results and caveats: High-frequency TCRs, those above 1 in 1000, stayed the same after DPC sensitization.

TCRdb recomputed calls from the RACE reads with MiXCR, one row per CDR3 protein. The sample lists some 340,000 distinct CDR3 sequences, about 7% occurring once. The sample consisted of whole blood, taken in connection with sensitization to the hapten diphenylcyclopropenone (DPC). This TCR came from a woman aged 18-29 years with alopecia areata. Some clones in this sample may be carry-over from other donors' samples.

In DNA form, the CDR3 reads TGTGCCAGCAGCCAAGGACATTTCACTGAAGCTTTCTTT. This encodes CASSQGHFTEAFF. The V call is TRBV14, the J call TRBJ1-1; D is ambiguous. The CDR3 loop spans 13 amino acids. The V gene lost 1 base and the J gene lost 4 bases, with 7 bases spanning the gap. The germline gives CDR1 SGHDN, CDR2 FVKESK.